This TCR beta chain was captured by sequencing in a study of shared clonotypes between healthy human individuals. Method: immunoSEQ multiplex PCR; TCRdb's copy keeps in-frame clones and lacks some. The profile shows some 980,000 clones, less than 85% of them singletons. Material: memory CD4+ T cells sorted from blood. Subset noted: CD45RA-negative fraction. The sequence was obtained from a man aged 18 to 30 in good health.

CDR3 in amino acids: CASSLGSSIITDTQYF. The CDR3 DNA follows: TGTGCCAGCAGCTTGGGTTCTAGCATAATCACAGATACGCAGTATTTT. The V call is TRBV5-6, the J call TRBJ2-3; perhaps TRBD2 as D (5 bases). With 0 bases removed from V and 2 bases from J, the gap between germline ends came to 13 bases. CDR3 size: 16 residues. CDR1 and CDR2 (germline): SGHDT, YYEEEE.